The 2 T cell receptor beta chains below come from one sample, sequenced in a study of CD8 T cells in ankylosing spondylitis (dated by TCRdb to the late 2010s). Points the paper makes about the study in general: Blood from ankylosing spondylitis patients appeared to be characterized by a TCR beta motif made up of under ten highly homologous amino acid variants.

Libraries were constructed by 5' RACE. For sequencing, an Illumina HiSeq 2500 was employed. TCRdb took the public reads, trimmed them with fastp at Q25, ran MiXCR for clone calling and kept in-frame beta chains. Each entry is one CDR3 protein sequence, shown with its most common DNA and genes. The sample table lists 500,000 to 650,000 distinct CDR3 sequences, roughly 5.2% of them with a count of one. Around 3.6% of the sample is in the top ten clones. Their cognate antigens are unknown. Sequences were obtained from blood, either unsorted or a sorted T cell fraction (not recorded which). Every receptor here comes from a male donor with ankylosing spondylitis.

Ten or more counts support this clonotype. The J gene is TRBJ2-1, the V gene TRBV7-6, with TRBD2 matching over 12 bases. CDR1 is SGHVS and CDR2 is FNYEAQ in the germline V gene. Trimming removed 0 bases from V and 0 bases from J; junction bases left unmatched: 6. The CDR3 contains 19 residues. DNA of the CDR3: TGTGCCAGCAGCTTAGCGCGGCTAGCGGGAGGGCGCTCCTACAATGAGCAGTTCTTC. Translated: CASSLARLAGGRSYNEQFF.

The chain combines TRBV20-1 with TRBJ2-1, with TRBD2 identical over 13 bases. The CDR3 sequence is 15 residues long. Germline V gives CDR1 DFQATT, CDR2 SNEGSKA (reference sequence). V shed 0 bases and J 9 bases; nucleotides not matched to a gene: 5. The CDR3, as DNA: TGCAGTGCTAGAGAACTAGCGGGAGGGCCCTTTGAGCAGTTCTTC. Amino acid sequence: CSARELAGGPFEQFF.